This T cell receptor beta chain emerged from a study of identical twins. The CDR3 covers 13 residues. Between the trimmed V and J ends, which lost 3 bases and 4 bases, there was a span of 7 bases. From germline, CDR1 is SNHLY and CDR2 FYNNEI. TCRdb ran MiXCR on the 5' RACE reads and lists one entry per CDR3 protein. The sample has under 300,000 distinct CDR3 sequences, roughly 13% seen once; the top ten hold 3.5% to 4.5%. A remark on this clonotype: Its cognate antigen is unknown.

The study's findings and limits: When twins shared out-of-frame alpha sequences, those sequences had excess low generation probability.

These sequences were also reported in another study, on yellow fever vaccine responses in identical twins.

This chain connects TRBV2 to TRBJ2-1; no definite D call. The receptor was isolated from a young woman in good health. Sequenced input: memory (CD45RO+) T cells sorted from blood. CDR3 DNA: TGTGCCAGCAGTGACCGCGGATACAATGAGCAGTTCTTC. It encodes CASSDRGYNEQFF.